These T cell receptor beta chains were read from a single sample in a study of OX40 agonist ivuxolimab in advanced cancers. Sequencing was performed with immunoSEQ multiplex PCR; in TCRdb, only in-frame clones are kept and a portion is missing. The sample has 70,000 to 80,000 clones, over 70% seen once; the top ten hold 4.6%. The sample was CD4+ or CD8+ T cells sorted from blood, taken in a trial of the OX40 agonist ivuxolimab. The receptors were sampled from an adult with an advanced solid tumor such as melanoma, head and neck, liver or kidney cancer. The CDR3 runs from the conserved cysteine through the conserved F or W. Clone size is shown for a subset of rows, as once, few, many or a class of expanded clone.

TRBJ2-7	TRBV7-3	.	CASSQLAGASEQYF
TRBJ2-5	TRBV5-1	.	CASSLSTGEVSQYF
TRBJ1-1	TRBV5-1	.	CASSKDSTNTEAFF
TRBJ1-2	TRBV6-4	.	CASSDVPEANYGYTF
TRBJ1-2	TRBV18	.	CASSPGDSSVYGYTF
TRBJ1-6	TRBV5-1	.	CASSRFSSYNSPLHF
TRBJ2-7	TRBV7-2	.	CASSPRQGEQYF
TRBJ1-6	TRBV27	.	CASSLSPRSTLNSPLHF
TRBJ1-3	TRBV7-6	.	CASSSNPGNTIYF
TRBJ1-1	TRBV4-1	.	CASSQGGMNTEAFF
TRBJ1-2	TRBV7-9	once	CASSFSDRENYGYTF
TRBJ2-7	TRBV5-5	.	CASSRTTSGYSYEQYF
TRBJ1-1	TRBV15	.	CATSGFGGSMRGRVAFF
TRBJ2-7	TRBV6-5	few	CASSWTTRQPGEQYF
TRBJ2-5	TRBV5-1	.	CASSPLPVREAIQETQYF
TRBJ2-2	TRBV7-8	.	CASSFYQGPTGELFF